The TCR beta chain described here comes from a study of cytomegalovirus exposure and HLA in healthy donors. Researchers ran the PCR with 60 Vbeta and 13 Jbeta primers. Clones were read by immunoSEQ multiplex PCR, and TCRdb kept only the in-frame ones, dropping some. The table lists 82,000 or so clones, around 10% of them singletons, with approximately 25% in the top ten. The germline V gene encodes CDR1 MNHNY and CDR2 SVGAGI (reference sequence). The V gene lost 6 bases and the J gene lost 1 base, with 6 bases spanning the gap. The CDR3 consists of 13 residues. The table lists this clone with a few counts.

The chain is built from TRBV6-6 and TRBJ2-2; a weak D match, TRBD2 (6 bases). This receptor was obtained from a man aged 60 to 69 in good health and CMV-seropositive. The specimen was PBMCs. The CDR3 is CASRGGNTGELFF. The CDR3 DNA follows: TGTGCCAGCAGGGGGGGGAACACCGGGGAGCTGTTTTTT.